A selection of T cell receptor beta chains follows, all from one sample in a study of cytomegalovirus exposure and HLA in healthy donors. Sequencing used immunoSEQ multiplex PCR; TCRdb keeps in-frame clones, though not all of them. The sample totals about 130,000 clones. Sequencing input: PBMCs. These receptor sequences come from a man aged 18 to 30 in good health and CMV-seronegative. Each CDR3 is given with its conserved first and last residue. D genes are given only for firm matches.

V gene	D gene	J gene	CDR3 length	CDR3 protein	CDR3 DNA
TRBV30	-	TRBJ1-1	12	CAWSVLGRGHSF	TGTGCCTGGAGTGTACTGGGCAGAGGACATAGTTTT
TRBV5-8	TRBD1	TRBJ2-7	14	CASSPDRGRYEQYF	TGTGCCAGCAGCCCGGACAGGGGAAGGTACGAGCAGTACTTC
TRBV6-5	-	TRBJ1-1	14	CASSPGGENTEAFF	TGTGCCAGCAGCCCTGGGGGGGAGAACACTGAAGCTTTCTTT
TRBV10-2	TRBD2	TRBJ2-5	15	CASSRLAGGQETQYF	TGCGCCAGCAGCCGACTAGCGGGGGGACAAGAGACCCAGTACTTC
TRBV7-8	TRBD1	TRBJ2-7	15	CASSLDPTGQLEQYF	TGTGCCAGCAGCTTAGACCCGACAGGGCAGCTCGAGCAGTACTTC
TRBV5-1	TRBD1	TRBJ2-2	13	CASSVDRGRELFF	TGCGCCAGCAGCGTGGACAGGGGCCGGGAGCTGTTTTTT
TRBV6-4	TRBD1	TRBJ2-2	15	CASSDSSQGAGELFF	TGTGCCAGCAGTGACTCGAGTCAGGGGGCCGGGGAGCTGTTTTTT
TRBV9	TRBD1	TRBJ1-6	16	CASSAPPGQKNSPLHF	TGTGCCAGCAGCGCACCACCGGGACAGAAAAATTCACCCCTCCACTTT
TRBV19	-	TRBJ1-1	13	CASHAIGLTEAFF	TGTGCCAGCCACGCGATCGGACTGACTGAAGCTTTCTTT
TRBV28	TRBD1	TRBJ1-2	16	CASSLTRQGGDYGYTF	TGTGCCAGCAGTTTAACCCGACAGGGGGGCGACTATGGCTACACCTTC
TRBV12-5	TRBD2	TRBJ2-3	19	CASGYQGLAGGRSTDTQYF	TGTGCTAGTGGTTACCAGGGGCTAGCGGGGGGAAGGAGCACAGATACGCAGTATTTT
TRBV18	TRBD1	TRBJ2-7	14	CASSPTGTAYEQYF	TGTGCCAGCTCACCGACCGGGACAGCATACGAGCAGTACTTC
TRBV6-1	TRBD2	TRBJ2-7	14	CASSLGTSGYEQYF	TGTGCCAGCAGCCTCGGGACTAGCGGCTACGAGCAGTACTTC
TRBV18	TRBD1	TRBJ1-1	16	CASSPLTGGVNTEAFF	TGTGCCAGCTCACCATTGACAGGGGGCGTGAACACTGAAGCTTTCTTT
TRBV9	-	TRBJ1-1	14	CASSVAGTDTEAFF	TGTGCCAGCAGCGTAGCCGGGACTGACACTGAAGCTTTCTTT
TRBV5-6	-	TRBJ2-7	12	CASSLGRDEQYF	TGTGCCAGCAGCTTAGGCAGGGACGAGCAGTACTTC
TRBV30	TRBD2	TRBJ2-2	12	CAWNGRTGELFF	TGTGCCTGGAACGGGAGGACCGGGGAGCTGTTTTTT
TRBV30	TRBD1	TRBJ2-7	13	CAWSALTGGEEYF	TGTGCCTGGAGTGCCTTAACAGGGGGCGAGGAGTACTTC
TRBV18	TRBD1	TRBJ2-5	16	CASSPPRRGPQETQYF	TGTGCCAGCTCACCACCGCGCAGGGGGCCACAAGAGACCCAGTACTTC
TRBV14	TRBD1	TRBJ2-7	15	CASSHSQGAPDEQYF	TGTGCCAGCAGCCATTCACAGGGGGCGCCGGACGAGCAGTACTTC
TRBV30	-	TRBJ1-1	12	CAWSPLYTEAFF	TGTGCCTGGAGCCCCCTTTACACTGAAGCTTTCTTT
TRBV19	-	TRBJ1-5	14	CASMRRASNQPQHF	TGTGCCAGTATGAGGAGGGCGAGCAATCAGCCCCAGCATTTT
TRBV4-1	-	TRBJ1-2	15	CASSRGGAILYGYTF	TGCGCCAGCAGTCGGGGGGGGGCAATCCTCTATGGCTACACCTTC
TRBV7-9	-	TRBJ2-7	17	CASSHNLATRYPYEQYF	TGTGCCAGCAGCCACAACTTAGCTACCCGATATCCCTACGAGCAGTACTTC
TRBV2	-	TRBJ1-5	17	CASSEGELGGGSQPQHF	TGTGCCAGCAGTGAAGGCGAATTAGGGGGAGGGAGTCAGCCCCAGCATTTT
TRBV28	-	TRBJ2-7	12	CASSPGISGQYF	TGTGCCAGCAGCCCAGGGATTTCTGGGCAGTACTTC